This T cell receptor beta chain originates from a study of blood T cells in healthy people across ages. Remarks on this clonotype: What it binds is not known.

Points from the study as a whole: Both higher diversity and more naive CD4+ cells marked long-lived donors when set against aged donors. The study could not conclusively compare naive and antigen-experienced cells, given its unsorted PBMCs.

Combining a sample-barcoded 5' primer with a J-beta primer mix, a second PCR ran for 7 to 11 cycles. A tag from a template-switch adaptor with 12 random nucleotides marked each cDNA molecule. TCRdb analysed the 5' RACE reads with MiXCR anew, one entry per CDR3 protein. The sample has 700,000 to 800,000 distinct CDR3 sequences, roughly 45% seen once. The length of the CDR3 is 15 residues. The V and J ends lost 6 bases and 4 bases respectively, with 16 bases between them. The germline CDR1 and CDR2 sequences are MNHNY and SVGAGI (reference sequence). The source material was blood. The sequence was collected from a woman in her sixties in good health. The chain employs TRBV6-6 and TRBJ1-5, with D tentatively TRBD1 (6 bases). Here the CDR3 reads CASSKTGSANQPQHF. CDR3 bases: TGTGCCAGCAGCAAAACAGGGTCGGCTAATCAGCCCCAGCATTTT.